The clone carrying this T cell receptor (beta chain) was recorded at least ten times. Its antigen is currently unknown. This library used roughly 400 ng RNA and molecular barcoded adaptors spanning alpha/delta and beta/gamma chains. TCRdb reprocessed the reads with MiXCR, giving one entry per CDR3 protein. The profile shows tens of thousands of distinct CDR3 sequences, approximately 19% of them singletons. This sample was included in a study of read filtering for tumor transcriptome and immune sequencing. Study-wide background: Transcriptome libraries were built from DNase-treated RNA.

J lost 8 bases, V lost 7 bases, and 15 bases had no gene match. CDR1 is SQVTM, CDR2 ANQGSEA, per germline. The CDR3 spans 15 residues. General study points: Dropping single-read clonotypes raised IR-seq and RNA-seq shared-clonotype correlation. IR-seq captured clonotypes deeper and more reliably than RNA-seq.

The V gene is TRBV29-1, the J gene TRBJ2-1, with 9 positions matching TRBD2. The sequencing sample was made of a population of CD138-negative cells sorted from bone marrow. This receptor was taken from a donor at least 40 years old with multiple myeloma. The CDR3 is CSAPLPSGIPHEQFF. The DNA for the CDR3 is TGCAGCGCGCCGTTACCTAGCGGGATCCCCCATGAGCAGTTCTTC.